This TCR beta chain was captured in a study of OX40 agonist ivuxolimab in advanced cancers. Looking at the study overall: Ivuxolimab, which patients received intravenously every 2 weeks, was dosed at 0.01 to 10 mg/kg. Two patients with cutaneous melanoma and one with hepatocellular carcinoma, three in total, showed partial responses. Broader study findings: Nonresponders, in some cases, also had low normalized T-cell clonal expansion.

Using immunoSEQ multiplex PCR, the repertoire was profiled, and TCRdb retains in-frame clones only, with some absent. The sample records tens of thousands of clones, around 86% being singletons. Regarding this clone: As yet, its antigen is unknown.

The CDR3 is 16 amino acids. The germline V and J ends were trimmed by 5 bases and 0 bases, with 14 bases remaining between them. Germline assignment: CDR1 LNHDA and CDR2 SQIVND (reference sequence). The J gene is TRBJ1-3, the V gene TRBV19, with D uncertain. This clonotype was sampled from an adult with an advanced solid tumor such as melanoma, head and neck, liver or kidney cancer. This material consisted of CD4+ or CD8+ T cells sorted from blood, taken in a trial of the OX40 agonist ivuxolimab. Written as DNA, the CDR3 is TGTGCCAGTAGTGAATTGACGTTGGTCTCTGGAAACACCATATATTTT. As protein: CASSELTLVSGNTIYF.